The source of this T cell receptor beta chain is a study of shared clonotypes between healthy human individuals (dated by TCRdb to between 2020 and 2021). For the wider study: The cohort comprised two women and a few men aged 18 to 49 years. For each donor, CD4 naive and CD4 memory were each given three plates, CD8 naive was given two plates, and CD8 memory was given one plate. To estimate repertoire size and how much clonotypes are shared between individuals, the study performed deep sequencing of blood TCR repertoires from 4 to 6 healthy adults. To increase sequencing depth and limit assay-specific biases, TCR repertoire library preparation and sequencing were carried out by different laboratories using diverse techniques. Per donor, leukapheresis produced somewhere between about 0.8 and 9.5 billion PBMCs. General conclusions and limits of the study: Incomplete sequencing was indicated by rarefaction of sorted-subset datasets, despite the large sequencing depth. Higher generation probabilities were observed for clonotypes shared by all four sorted-subset donors than for non-shared clonotypes. Sampling was restricted to blood, and TCR repertoires in tissues likely differ from the TCR repertoires found in blood. Naive subsets generally had larger estimated clonotype richness than memory subsets did. Pairwise subsampling led to the expectation that sequencing depth would affect the degree of clonotype sharing among donors. Because the study included only a small number of donors, the genetic and exposure-history diversity represented was limited. About 4.5% of naive CD4, 3.5% of naive CD8, approximately 2% of memory CD4, and 0.4% of memory CD8 clonotypes were shared across a few donors.

With regard to this clone: Its antigen is currently not known. Per-base quality was not reported, and no clone a single base away is much larger than it.

The CDR3 contains 15 residues, cysteine and phenylalanine counted. CDR3 DNA only is kept here, 45 bases in frame from base 1. CDR1 SGDLS and CDR2 YYNGEE are derived from the germline V gene. The junction carries 15 bases between V and J, which are trimmed by 2 bases and 6 bases respectively. Using the deep immunoSEQ assay, TCR CDR3 regions were amplified from genomic DNA by multiplex PCR. Extracted genomic DNA from each cell subset was spread evenly across all wells of several immunoSEQ 96-well plates, with each plate serving as a replicate. Each replicate PCR for sorted subsets received about 200 ng genomic DNA, equal to tens of thousands of T cell genomes. Purified libraries were measured with a Qubit 3.0 fluorometer, size-checked on a Bioanalyzer 2100, and measured again with the KAPA Library Quantification kit. Each immunoSEQ 96-well plate was sequenced on its own single-read 150-cycle Illumina NextSeq 550 flow cell. As for the authors' bioinformatics: The immunoSEQ output contained only junctional sequences without quality scores, so filtering could not match that applied to full-length reads. To assign V/J genes and CDR3, sequences were annotated using PyIR, a Python wrapper for IgBLAST v1.9, with IMGT germline references. Reads were filtered out if the reads had weak V/J assignments (E-value above 1e-6), no CDR3, stop codons, out-of-frame junctions, or ambiguous translated residues. V3J clonotypes were defined as sequences sharing the same inferred V gene, J gene, and CDR3 amino acid sequence. Percentage overlap between repertoires was computed as shared unique clonotypes divided by the size of the smaller repertoire. Three approaches were used to assess repertoire richness: RTK rarefaction, the Chao1 estimator, and Recon v2.1 estimates of unobserved clonotypes. Generation probabilities were computed with OLGA for all TCRbeta clonotypes obtained by the gDNA method from several donors. TCRdb mirrors the immuneACCESS table, restricted to in-frame sequences. Some clones are absent from its copies; in checked studies, under half trace to an unresolved V gene, and the reason for the others is unknown. V, J and clone size are those of that table, while D and trimming were read from the DNA. The sample includes around 2.1 million clones, with roughly 91% observed a single time. More than 1.5% of the sample is held by the ten biggest clonotypes.

CD8 naive samples were obtained by positive selection for CCR7 among CD45RO-negative cells, yielding a CD45RA+CCR7+ population from which TemRA cells were excluded. The donors were healthy, HIV-negative adults with no recently reported acute infections or vaccinations. Every donor was a Caucasian adult living in Nashville, Tennessee, USA. Blood was obtained by leukapheresis, after which PBMCs were separated by Ficoll-Histopaque density gradient centrifugation and cryopreserved in liquid nitrogen vapor phase. Analytical flow cytometry was used to check the purity and quantity of each magnetically sorted T cell population. Genomic DNA was isolated from every sorted fraction and measured by UV absorbance on a Nanodrop 2000c.

This receptor was taken from a man between 18 and 35 years old in good health. Some clones in this sample may be carry-over from other donors' samples. The rearranged segments are TRBV9 and TRBJ2-1, with the D segment possibly TRBD1 or TRBD2, each aligning over 5 bases. Sequenced material: naive CD8+ T cells from PBMCs. The cell subset or site label for this specimen denotes: CD45RA+CCR7+. The CDR3 reads as follows: CASSVGASQANEQFF. The nucleotide sequence reads TGTGCCAGCAGCGTCGGGGCCTCTCAGGCCAATGAGCAGTTCTTC. Here the CDR3 is joined to the reference TRBV9 and TRBJ2-1 genes, and the full variable domain is: DSGVTQTPKHLITATGQRVTLRCSPRSGDLSVYWYQQSLDQGLQFLIQYYNGEERAKGNILERFSAQQFPDLHSELNLSSLELGDSALYFCASSVGASQANEQFFGPGTRLTVL.